Listed below are T cell receptor beta chains from one sample, sequenced in a study of cytomegalovirus exposure and HLA in healthy donors. The protocol was immunoSEQ multiplex PCR, while the TCRdb copy is restricted to in-frame clones and leaves out a portion. The sample lists 140,000 to 150,000 clones, 65% to 85% occurring once. What was sequenced was PBMCs. The receptors originated from a male donor in good health and CMV-seronegative. CDR3s include the opening cysteine and the closing phenylalanine or tryptophan. Each record gives: V gene, J gene, clone size, D gene, CDR3 protein, CDR3 DNA. A D gene is named only where the DNA matches it firmly. Clone size appears in some rows only: once, few, many, or a class for an expanded clone.

v_gene: TRBV9
j_gene: TRBJ2-3
abundance: -
d_gene: -
CDR3aa: CASSVVAGSTDTQYF
CDR3nt: TGTGCCAGCAGCGTGGTGGCGGGGAGCACAGATACGCAGTATTTT

v_gene: TRBV14
j_gene: TRBJ2-1
abundance: -
d_gene: TRBD1
CDR3aa: CASSPGQVGEQFF
CDR3nt: TGTGCCAGCAGCCCGGGACAGGTTGGTGAGCAGTTCTTC

v_gene: TRBV23-1
j_gene: TRBJ2-7
abundance: once
d_gene: TRBD2
CDR3aa: CASRNGAGGLYYEQYF
CDR3nt: TGCGCCAGCAGGAACGGGGCGGGAGGATTGTACTACGAGCAGTACTTC

v_gene: TRBV4-1
j_gene: TRBJ2-1
abundance: once
d_gene: TRBD2
CDR3aa: CASSQGLAGENEQFF
CDR3nt: TGCGCCAGCAGCCAAGGGCTAGCGGGAGAGAATGAGCAGTTCTTC

v_gene: TRBV18
j_gene: TRBJ1-3
abundance: -
d_gene: TRBD1
CDR3aa: CASSPYDRAGNTIYF
CDR3nt: TGTGCCAGCTCACCATACGACAGGGCTGGAAACACCATATATTTT

v_gene: TRBV4-1
j_gene: TRBJ1-5
abundance: -
d_gene: -
CDR3aa: CASSQGKGEGQPQHF
CDR3nt: TGCGCCAGCAGCCAAGGAAAGGGGGAGGGTCAGCCCCAGCATTTT

v_gene: TRBV21-1
j_gene: TRBJ1-2
abundance: -
d_gene: -
CDR3aa: CASSSGGTYGYTF
CDR3nt: TGTGCCAGCAGCAGTGGGGGGACCTATGGCTACACCTTC

v_gene: TRBV5-1
j_gene: TRBJ2-3
abundance: -
d_gene: TRBD2
CDR3aa: CASSLELAGGTDTQYF
CDR3nt: TGCGCCAGCAGCTTGGAGTTAGCGGGGGGCACAGATACGCAGTATTTT

v_gene: TRBV5-8
j_gene: TRBJ2-7
abundance: -
d_gene: -
CDR3aa: CASSFLRGYEQYF
CDR3nt: TGTGCCAGCAGCTTTCTACGAGGCTACGAGCAGTACTTC

v_gene: TRBV7-3
j_gene: TRBJ2-1
abundance: -
d_gene: TRBD2
CDR3aa: CASSPSGLVRNEQFF
CDR3nt: TGTGCCAGCAGCCCCTCGGGACTAGTCAGGAATGAGCAGTTCTTC

v_gene: TRBV6-1
j_gene: TRBJ2-7
abundance: -
d_gene: TRBD2
CDR3aa: CASRPTSGSYEQYF
CDR3nt: TGTGCCAGCAGACCGACTAGCGGGAGCTACGAGCAGTACTTC

v_gene: TRBV7-8
j_gene: TRBJ2-3
abundance: -
d_gene: -
CDR3aa: CASSLASRSPVGGTQYF
CDR3nt: TGTGCCAGCAGCTTAGCGTCCCGAAGCCCAGTTGGAGGTACGCAGTATTTT

v_gene: TRBV6-6
j_gene: TRBJ2-7
abundance: -
d_gene: TRBD2
CDR3aa: CASSLWGGLSYEQYF
CDR3nt: TGTGCCAGCAGTTTATGGGGGGGGTTATCCTACGAGCAGTACTTC

v_gene: TRBV2
j_gene: TRBJ2-1
abundance: -
d_gene: TRBD2
CDR3aa: CASSVLAGGFYNEQFF
CDR3nt: TGTGCCAGCAGTGTACTAGCGGGGGGCTTCTACAATGAGCAGTTCTTC

v_gene: TRBV11-2
j_gene: TRBJ1-1
abundance: -
d_gene: -
CDR3aa: CASSLFRGTEAFF
CDR3nt: TGTGCCAGCAGCTTATTCCGGGGAACTGAAGCTTTCTTT

v_gene: TRBV7-6
j_gene: TRBJ1-5
abundance: -
d_gene: -
CDR3aa: CASSSQSANQPQHF
CDR3nt: TGTGCCAGCAGCTCCCAGAGCGCTAATCAGCCCCAGCATTTT

v_gene: TRBV11-2
j_gene: TRBJ1-2
abundance: few
d_gene: -
CDR3aa: CASSPTNYGYTF
CDR3nt: TGTGCCAGCAGCCCAACTAACTATGGCTACACCTTC

v_gene: TRBV5-1
j_gene: TRBJ2-3
abundance: -
d_gene: -
CDR3aa: CASSLAGVATDTQYF
CDR3nt: TGCGCCAGCAGCTTGGCCGGGGTCGCAACAGATACGCAGTATTTT

v_gene: TRBV27
j_gene: TRBJ2-1
abundance: -
d_gene: -
CDR3aa: CASSIFFGNEQFF
CDR3nt: TGTGCCAGCTCTATTTTCTTCGGCAATGAGCAGTTCTTC

v_gene: TRBV18
j_gene: TRBJ2-7
abundance: few
d_gene: TRBD1
CDR3aa: CASSPPGTAYPYEQYF
CDR3nt: TGTGCCAGCTCACCACCCGGGACAGCTTACCCCTACGAGCAGTACTTC

v_gene: TRBV4-3
j_gene: TRBJ1-1
abundance: -
d_gene: -
CDR3aa: CASSQDATFEMNTEAFF
CDR3nt: TGCGCCAGCAGCCAAGATGCGACATTTGAAATGAACACTGAAGCTTTCTTT

v_gene: TRBV30
j_gene: TRBJ2-1
abundance: -
d_gene: -
CDR3aa: CAWASFLGGPSYNEQFF
CDR3nt: TGTGCCTGGGCCTCTTTCTTGGGGGGGCCCTCCTACAATGAGCAGTTCTTC

v_gene: TRBV29-1
j_gene: TRBJ2-1
abundance: -
d_gene: TRBD1
CDR3aa: CSVDDWTGPKDEQFF
CDR3nt: TGCAGCGTTGATGACTGGACAGGGCCCAAAGATGAGCAGTTCTTC

v_gene: TRBV5-1
j_gene: TRBJ1-5
abundance: -
d_gene: TRBD1
CDR3aa: CASSVGDRVDQPQHF
CDR3nt: TGCGCCAGCAGCGTAGGGGACAGGGTCGATCAGCCCCAGCATTTT

v_gene: TRBV27
j_gene: TRBJ2-4
abundance: -
d_gene: TRBD2
CDR3aa: CASSLLAGVAKNIQYF
CDR3nt: TGTGCCAGCAGTTTACTAGCGGGAGTAGCCAAAAACATTCAGTACTTC

v_gene: TRBV19
j_gene: TRBJ2-3
abundance: few
d_gene: TRBD2
CDR3aa: CASSIDLAGGHQDTQYF
CDR3nt: TGTGCCAGTAGTATAGATCTAGCGGGGGGGCATCAAGATACGCAGTATTTT

v_gene: TRBV25-1
j_gene: TRBJ1-2
abundance: -
d_gene: -
CDR3aa: CASSEGAQPTF
CDR3nt: TGTGCCAGCAGTGAGGGAGCTCAACCCACCTTC

v_gene: TRBV6-1
j_gene: TRBJ1-4
abundance: -
d_gene: -
CDR3aa: CASSGPRANEKLFF
CDR3nt: TGTGCCAGCAGTGGACCCAGGGCTAATGAAAAACTGTTTTTT

v_gene: TRBV7-3
j_gene: TRBJ2-7
abundance: -
d_gene: TRBD1
CDR3aa: CASSLTNTGTAYEQYF
CDR3nt: TGTGCCAGCAGCTTAACGAACACCGGGACAGCCTACGAGCAGTACTTC

v_gene: TRBV5-1
j_gene: TRBJ2-2
abundance: once
d_gene: -
CDR3aa: CASSGPGNTGELFF
CDR3nt: TGCGCCAGCAGCGGCCCGGGAAACACCGGGGAGCTGTTTTTT

v_gene: TRBV4-2
j_gene: TRBJ2-7
abundance: -
d_gene: -
CDR3aa: CASSQEASYEQYF
CDR3nt: TGTGCCAGCAGCCAAGAGGCCTCCTACGAGCAGTACTTC